Each of the 14 T cell receptor beta chains below was sequenced from the same sample in a study of shared clonotypes between healthy human individuals. Sequencing used immunoSEQ multiplex PCR; TCRdb keeps in-frame clones, though not all of them. The sample contains a few million clones, approximately 93% of which appear only once. Sequenced: naive CD4+ T cells from PBMCs. Subset defined: CD45RA+ positively selected. The receptor source for this set is a man aged 18 to 29 in good health. Some clones in this sample may be carry-over from other donors' samples.

The genes are TRBV10-2 and TRBJ1-2, with D uncertain. Trimming cost V 8 bases and J 7 bases, with 17 bases left between them. This CDR3 is built from 13 residues. CDR1 and CDR2 (germline): WSHSY, SAAADI. CDR3 coding DNA: TGCGCCAGCTCAGATGGAACCCTCTCTGGCTACACCTTC. Protein: CASSDGTLSGYTF.

The rearrangement links TRBV19 to TRBJ2-7, with D possibly being TRBD1 (6 bases). Deletions cut 5 bases from V and 3 bases from J, with 17 bases between. The CDR3 runs 15 residues. Germline V gives CDR1 LNHDA, CDR2 SQIVND (reference sequence). The CDR3 coding sequence is TGTGCCAGTAGTCCGACGGGACACGTCGACTACGAGCAGTACTTC. It yields the protein CASSPTGHVDYEQYF.

J is TRBJ2-7 and V is TRBV6-1; D gene uncertain. The V gene's germline CDR1 is MNHNS and CDR2 SASEGT. The CDR3 extends over 16 amino acids. V was clipped by 4 bases and J by 2 bases, with 18 bases between them. The DNA of the CDR3 is TGTGCCAGCAGTGGGCCTACGGGTTTGAGGACCTACGAGCAGTACTTC. It translates to CASSGPTGLRTYEQYF.

This chain connects TRBV5-8 to TRBJ1-1; no firm D call. This CDR3 is built from 14 residues. Between the trimmed V and J ends, which lost 0 bases and 1 base, there was a span of 7 bases. Germline V gene lookup returns CDR1 SGHTS and CDR2 YDEGEE. In DNA, the CDR3 is TGTGCCAGCAGCTTGGGACCTACGAACACTGAAGCTTTCTTT. This encodes CASSLGPTNTEAFF.

The chain joins TRBV7-3 to TRBJ2-1, with a possible D match to TRBD2 (6 bases). V was shortened by 8 bases and J by 3 bases, with 17 bases between the two germline ends. The CDR3 is made up of 15 amino acids. Germline assignment: CDR1 SGHTA and CDR2 FQGTGA. The CDR3 bases are TGTGCCAGCTCCCACCGGGACGGGGGCTACAATGAGCAGTTCTTC. Translation gives CASSHRDGGYNEQFF.

The genes are TRBV27 and TRBJ1-4; 9 positions match TRBD1. Germline CDR1 MNHEY, CDR2 SMNVEV (reference sequence). The CDR3 is 13 amino acids. The V segment lost 6 bases and the J segment 8 bases; nucleotides outside the gene matches: 4. CDR3 coding DNA: TGTGCCAGCAGCCGGGACAGGGCCGAAAAACTGTTTTTT. This sequence encodes CASSRDRAEKLFF.

This clone has only one observation. The genes are TRBV1 and TRBJ2-1; TRBD1, as called in the table, went unchecked against the DNA. TRBV1 is tagged as a pseudogene. The CDR3 covers 17 residues. The CDR3 protein is CTSSQAAPRGFDNEQFF. Written as DNA, the CDR3 is TGCACCAGCAGCCAAGCGGCCCCCAGGGGGTTCGACAATGAGCAGTTCTTC.

V usage is TRBV28 and J usage is TRBJ2-5, with D perhaps being TRBD1 or TRBD2 (5 bases each). Trimming took 5 bases from V and 5 from J, leaving 9 bases between them. Germline CDR1 MDHEN, CDR2 SYDVKM. The CDR3 has 12 residues. The CDR3 DNA sequence: TGTGCCAGCAGTGGGGGTGTCGAGACCCAGTACTTC. This codes for CASSGGVETQYF.

This clone was picked up one time. Additional DNA sequences in this sample encode the identical CDR3. The rearrangement joins TRBV27 to TRBJ2-5; D remains unclear. Deletions cut 4 bases from V and 5 bases from J, with 8 bases between. Germline lookup yields CDR1 MNHEY and CDR2 SMNVEV (reference sequence). This CDR3 has 12 residues. This chain's CDR3 is CASSSLGETQYF. The CDR3 DNA follows: TGTGCCAGCAGTTCGCTCGGGGAGACCCAGTACTTC.

The CDR3 nucleotides read TGTGCCAGCAGTTACTCTCCACCGTCCTCCTACGAGCAGTACTTC. Translated: CASSYSPPSSYEQYF. V and J are TRBV6-6 and TRBJ2-7; D not resolved. Trimming took 0 bases from V and 0 from J, leaving 9 bases between them. The CDR3 totals 15 residues. Germline lookup yields CDR1 MNHNY and CDR2 SVGAGI (reference sequence).

The chain employs TRBV5-1 and TRBJ2-7; 11 positions match TRBD2. This CDR3 comprises 16 residues. Germline values: CDR1 SGHRS, CDR2 YFSETQ. V lost 0 bases and J lost 2; bases outside the gene matches: 4. Here the CDR3 reads CASSLATSGSPYEQYF. CDR3 nucleotide sequence: TGCGCCAGCAGCTTGGCCACTAGCGGGAGCCCCTACGAGCAGTACTTC.

V is TRBV7-9 and J is TRBJ2-3; D may be TRBD2 (5 bases). V lost 8 bases and J lost 4, with 13 bases in between. The CDR3 runs to 13 residues. Germline loops: CDR1 SEHNR, CDR2 FQNEAQ (reference sequence). The CDR3 nucleotides are TGTGCCAGCGGTCGCAGCGGACCAGATACGCAGTATTTT. Translation gives CASGRSGPDTQYF.

Comment on this clone: Distinct nucleotide sequences in the sample also encode this CDR3. The chain uses TRBV30 and TRBJ1-1; D might be TRBD1 (5 bases). Germline assignment: CDR1 GTSNPN and CDR2 SVGIG (reference sequence). This CDR3 is 13 amino acids long. Trimming cost V 0 bases and J 1 base, with 6 bases left between them. The DNA for the CDR3 is TGTGCCTGGAGTGTTGGGGGGAACACTGAAGCTTTCTTT. Residues: CAWSVGGNTEAFF. Full variable domain (missing parts from reference TRBV30 and TRBJ1-1): SQTIHQWPATLVQPVGSPLSLECTVEGTSNPNLYWYRQAAGRGLQLLFYSVGIGQISSEVPQNLSASRPQDRQFILSSKKLLLSDSGFYLCAWSVGGNTEAFFGQGTRLTVV.

V is TRBV4-1 and J is TRBJ2-5; 7 bases align to TRBD2. The CDR3 contains 17 residues. Trimming removed 1 base from V and 0 bases from J; junction bases left unmatched: 8. Per the germline V gene, CDR1 is MGHRA and CDR2 is YSYEKL. For the CDR3, the DNA is TGCGCCAGCAGCCAAGCGCGGGGGATTGTGTACCAAGAGACCCAGTACTTC. This gives the protein CASSQARGIVYQETQYF.